These T cell receptor beta chains were read from a single sample in a study of cytomegalovirus exposure and HLA in healthy donors. Profiling relied on immunoSEQ multiplex PCR, and the TCRdb table lists in-frame clones only, not all of them. The sample totals under 200,000 clones. What was sequenced was PBMCs. All receptors come from a woman aged 18-29 years in good health and CMV-seropositive. CDR3s include the opening cysteine and the closing phenylalanine or tryptophan. A D gene is named only where the DNA matches it firmly.

V gene: TRBV4-1
D gene: TRBD1
J gene: TRBJ1-1
CDR3 protein: CASSQPDRLRFEAFF

V gene: TRBV4-1
D gene: TRBD1
J gene: TRBJ2-1
CDR3 protein: CASSPGQVNEQFF

V gene: TRBV7-8
D gene: TRBD1
J gene: TRBJ1-6
CDR3 protein: CASSPRGTGTNSPLHF

V gene: TRBV5-1
D gene: TRBD2
J gene: TRBJ2-1
CDR3 protein: CASSSGLIAGGDNEQFF

V gene: TRBV7-2
D gene: .
J gene: TRBJ2-2
CDR3 protein: CASSLRGWATGELFF

V gene: TRBV7-9
D gene: .
J gene: TRBJ2-7
CDR3 protein: CASSSPRAQGNEQYF

V gene: TRBV19
D gene: .
J gene: TRBJ2-6
CDR3 protein: CASTNAGGANVLTF

V gene: TRBV5-6
D gene: .
J gene: TRBJ1-3
CDR3 protein: CASSSVHSGNTIYF

V gene: TRBV5-6
D gene: TRBD2
J gene: TRBJ2-1
CDR3 protein: CASSSMTGLAGLNEQFF

V gene: TRBV4-1
D gene: .
J gene: TRBJ2-3
CDR3 protein: CASSQDEADYTDTQYF

V gene: TRBV11-2
D gene: TRBD1
J gene: TRBJ1-1
CDR3 protein: CASSPDRGAEAFF

V gene: TRBV6-5
D gene: TRBD1
J gene: TRBJ1-4
CDR3 protein: CASRPFSRGQEKLFF

V gene: TRBV5-1
D gene: TRBD1
J gene: TRBJ1-2
CDR3 protein: CASSWGMGTGATRGYTF

V gene: TRBV6-6
D gene: .
J gene: TRBJ2-1
CDR3 protein: CASSPPLAPSNEQFF

V gene: TRBV29-1
D gene: .
J gene: TRBJ2-3
CDR3 protein: CSVEDLGTLTDTQYF

V gene: TRBV19
D gene: .
J gene: TRBJ1-1
CDR3 protein: CASRKGFFEAFF

V gene: TRBV27
D gene: .
J gene: TRBJ2-5
CDR3 protein: CASSPPRVREQYF

V gene: TRBV9
D gene: TRBD2
J gene: TRBJ2-3
CDR3 protein: CASSAFSGRDTDTQYF

V gene: TRBV11-2
D gene: TRBD2
J gene: TRBJ2-4
CDR3 protein: CASSSGLAGGETGIQYF

V gene: TRBV27
D gene: .
J gene: TRBJ2-7
CDR3 protein: CASAEVTYEQYF

V gene: TRBV6-1
D gene: TRBD1
J gene: TRBJ2-7
CDR3 protein: CASSGQGILYEQYF

V gene: TRBV16
D gene: .
J gene: TRBJ1-5
CDR3 protein: CASSQYVRGRGDQPQHF

V gene: TRBV28
D gene: .
J gene: TRBJ1-3
CDR3 protein: CASSSTRTPSSGNTIYF

V gene: TRBV4-2
D gene: TRBD1
J gene: TRBJ1-2
CDR3 protein: CASRLGQGEFYGYTF

V gene: TRBV10-1
D gene: .
J gene: TRBJ2-5
CDR3 protein: CASTETKMYSETQYF

V gene: TRBV10-3
D gene: TRBD1
J gene: TRBJ1-1
CDR3 protein: CAISPGTDLEAFF

V gene: TRBV5-1
D gene: .
J gene: TRBJ1-6
CDR3 protein: CASSQNSQGRNSPLHF

V gene: TRBV7-3
D gene: .
J gene: TRBJ1-2
CDR3 protein: CASSAGGADGYTF

V gene: TRBV5-1
D gene: TRBD1
J gene: TRBJ1-4
CDR3 protein: CASSPTGRDEKLFF

V gene: TRBV7-2
D gene: .
J gene: TRBJ1-2
CDR3 protein: CASSTPTDSSGGYTF

V gene: TRBV18
D gene: TRBD1
J gene: TRBJ1-2
CDR3 protein: CASSPPMDRGSKGGYTF

V gene: TRBV11-2
D gene: .
J gene: TRBJ2-1
CDR3 protein: CASTLSPLNEQFF

V gene: TRBV2
D gene: TRBD2
J gene: TRBJ2-1
CDR3 protein: CASSTSTSLSYNEQFF

V gene: TRBV2
D gene: TRBD1
J gene: TRBJ2-6
CDR3 protein: CASSGQGLRANVLTF

V gene: TRBV6-1
D gene: .
J gene: TRBJ1-5
CDR3 protein: CASSLLDGSNQPQHF

V gene: TRBV5-1
D gene: TRBD2
J gene: TRBJ2-1
CDR3 protein: CASSPLTSGNYNEQFF

V gene: TRBV30
D gene: TRBD2
J gene: TRBJ2-5
CDR3 protein: CAWSGGLAGAGSETQYF